This paragraph reports one T cell receptor beta chain. CDR3 length: 20 amino acids. CDR1 and CDR2 from the germline V gene are MNHEY and SVGEGT. Germline trimming cut 2 bases from V and 1 base from J; bases unmatched to any gene: 14. This entry comes from a study of CD8 T cells in Susac syndrome. Controls were drawn from healthy donors and were matched for age and sex. TEMRA cells were enriched by FACS, while CD8+ and CD4+ T cells were obtained through a negative isolation that was performed magnetically. cDNA came from around 0.5 to 1 ug RNA primed by random hexamers. Using its own MiXCR run on the immunoSEQ multiplex PCR reads, TCRdb lists one record per CDR3 protein. The sample consists of approximately 120,000 distinct CDR3 sequences, around 90% of them appearing once.

This chain connects TRBV6-2 or TRBV6-3 to TRBJ2-1; 10 bases are a match to TRBD1. The sequencing input was CD4+ T cells from PBMCs. The clonotype comes from a human donor in good health. The CDR3 DNA is TGTGCCAGCAGTTACCTCTCCGGGACAGGGGCCCGAGGGTCCTACAATGAGCAGTTCTTC. Protein product: CASSYLSGTGARGSYNEQFF.